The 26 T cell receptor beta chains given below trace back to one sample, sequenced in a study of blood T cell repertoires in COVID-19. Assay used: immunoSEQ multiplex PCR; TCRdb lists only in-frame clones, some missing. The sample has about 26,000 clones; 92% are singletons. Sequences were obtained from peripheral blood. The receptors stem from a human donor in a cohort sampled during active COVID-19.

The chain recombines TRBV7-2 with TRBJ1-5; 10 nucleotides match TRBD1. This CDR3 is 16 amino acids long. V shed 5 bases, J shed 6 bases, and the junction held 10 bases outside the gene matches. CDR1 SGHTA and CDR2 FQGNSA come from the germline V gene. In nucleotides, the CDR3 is TGTGCCAGCAGCCCCGAGACAGGGGGCAGGGGTCAGCCCCAGCATTTT. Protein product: CASSPETGGRGQPQHF.

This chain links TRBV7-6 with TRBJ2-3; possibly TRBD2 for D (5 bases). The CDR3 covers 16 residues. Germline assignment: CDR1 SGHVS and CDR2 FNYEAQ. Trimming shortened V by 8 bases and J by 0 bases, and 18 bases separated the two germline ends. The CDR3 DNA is TGTGCCAGCGGTAGGGTGGCTAGCTATAGCACAGATACGCAGTATTTT. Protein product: CASGRVASYSTDTQYF.

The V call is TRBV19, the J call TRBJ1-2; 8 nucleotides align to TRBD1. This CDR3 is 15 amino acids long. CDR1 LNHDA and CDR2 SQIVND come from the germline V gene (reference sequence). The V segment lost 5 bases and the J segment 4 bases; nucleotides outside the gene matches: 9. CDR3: CASSDPGGDPYGYTF. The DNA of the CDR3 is TGTGCCAGTAGTGACCCAGGGGGCGATCCCTATGGCTACACCTTC.

CDR3: CASSLGDRNYGYTF. CDR3 DNA: TGCGCCAGCAGCTTGGGCGATCGTAACTATGGCTACACCTTC. This chain joins TRBV5-1 and TRBJ1-2; no definite D call. Germline CDR1 SGHRS, CDR2 YFSETQ. Trimming removed 0 bases from V and 1 base from J, with 7 bases in between. The CDR3 runs 14 residues. Variable domain in full (rest from reference TRBV5-1 and TRBJ1-2): KAGVTQTPRYLIKTRGQQVTLSCSPISGHRSVSWYQQTPGQGLQFLFEYFSETQRNKGNFPGRFSGRQFSNSRSEMNVSTLELGDSALYLCASSLGDRNYGYTFGSGTRLTVV.

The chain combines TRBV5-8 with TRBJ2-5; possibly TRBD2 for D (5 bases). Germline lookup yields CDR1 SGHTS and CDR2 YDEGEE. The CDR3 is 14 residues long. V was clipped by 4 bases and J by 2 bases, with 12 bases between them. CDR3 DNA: TGTGCCAGCAGCCAACCGGGGTCTCAAGAGACCCAGTACTTC. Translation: CASSQPGSQETQYF.

CDR3 region: CASSRDRWTYEQYF. The CDR3 DNA follows: TGTGCCAGCAGCCGGGACAGGTGGACCTACGAGCAGTACTTC. The J gene is TRBJ2-7, the V gene TRBV2; 8 bases align to TRBD1. The germline CDR1 and CDR2 sequences are SNHLY and FYNNEI. The CDR3 contains 14 residues. V shed 6 bases, J shed 2 bases, and the junction held 6 bases outside the gene matches.

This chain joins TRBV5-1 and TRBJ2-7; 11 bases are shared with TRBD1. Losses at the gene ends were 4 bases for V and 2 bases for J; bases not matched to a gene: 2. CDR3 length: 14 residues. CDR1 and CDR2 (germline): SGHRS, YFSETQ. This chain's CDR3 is CASSPGQGAYEQYF. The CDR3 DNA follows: TGCGCCAGCAGCCCGGGACAGGGGGCCTACGAGCAGTACTTC.

The CDR3 DNA follows: TGCGCCAGCAGCTTGAATGCGGAGACCAACTATGGCTACACCTTC. It yields the protein CASSLNAETNYGYTF. The genes are TRBV5-1 and TRBJ1-2, with D uncertain. This CDR3 is built from 15 residues. V was cut by 1 base and J by 2 bases, with 12 bases left in between. Germline CDR1 SGHRS, CDR2 YFSETQ.

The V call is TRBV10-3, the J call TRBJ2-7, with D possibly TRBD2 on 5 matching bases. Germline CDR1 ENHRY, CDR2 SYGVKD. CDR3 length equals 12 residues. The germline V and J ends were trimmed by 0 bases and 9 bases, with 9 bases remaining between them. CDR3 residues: CAISESGGGQYV. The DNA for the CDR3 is TGTGCCATCAGTGAGTCAGGAGGAGGGCAGTACGTC.

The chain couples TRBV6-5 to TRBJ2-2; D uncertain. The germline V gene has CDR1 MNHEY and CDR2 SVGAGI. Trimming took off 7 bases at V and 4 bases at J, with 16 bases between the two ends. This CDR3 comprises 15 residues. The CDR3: CASTSSGLGTGELFF. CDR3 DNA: TGTGCCAGCACGTCGTCCGGCCTAGGCACCGGGGAGCTGTTTTTT.

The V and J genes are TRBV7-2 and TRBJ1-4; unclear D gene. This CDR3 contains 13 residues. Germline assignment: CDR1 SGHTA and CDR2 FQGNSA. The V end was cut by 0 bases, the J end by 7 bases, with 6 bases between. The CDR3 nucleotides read TGTGCCAGCAGCTTAGCGGCAGTTGAAAAACTGTTTTTT. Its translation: CASSLAAVEKLFF.

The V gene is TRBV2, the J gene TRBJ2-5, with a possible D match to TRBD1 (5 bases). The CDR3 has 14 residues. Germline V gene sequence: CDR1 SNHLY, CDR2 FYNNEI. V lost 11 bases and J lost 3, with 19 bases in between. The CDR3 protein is CASLNWQGKETQYF. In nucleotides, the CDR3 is TGTGCCTCCCTCAACTGGCAGGGAAAAGAGACCCAGTACTTC. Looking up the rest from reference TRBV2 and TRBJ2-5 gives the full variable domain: EPEVTQTPSHQVTQMGQEVILRCVPISNHLYFYWYRQILGQKVEFLVSFYNNEISEKSEIFDDQFSVERPDGSNFTLKIRSTKLEDSAMYFCASLNWQGKETQYFGPGTRLLVL.

Written as DNA, the CDR3 is TGTGCCAGCAGTGAGGTGGGCCTGGGCTACACCTTC. Translated: CASSEVGLGYTF. V and J are TRBV6-1 and TRBJ1-2; D is uncertain. The CDR3 runs 12 residues. Germline CDR1 MNHNS, CDR2 SASEGT. V was pared by 3 bases and J by 8 bases, with 10 bases between.

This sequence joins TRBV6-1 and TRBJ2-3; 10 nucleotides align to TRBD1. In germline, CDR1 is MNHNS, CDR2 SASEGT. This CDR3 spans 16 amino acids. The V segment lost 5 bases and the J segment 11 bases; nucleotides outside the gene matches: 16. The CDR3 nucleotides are TGTGCCAGCAGTCAAGGACCTGGGACAGGGGAGGGGGGGCAGTATTTT. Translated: CASSQGPGTGEGGQYF.

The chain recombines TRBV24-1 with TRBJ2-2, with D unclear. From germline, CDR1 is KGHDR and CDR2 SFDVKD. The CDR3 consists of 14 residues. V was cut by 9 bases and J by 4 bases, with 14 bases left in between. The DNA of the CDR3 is TGTGCCACCGTCTGGGCCAAAGGCACCGGGGAGCTGTTTTTT. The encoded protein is CATVWAKGTGELFF.

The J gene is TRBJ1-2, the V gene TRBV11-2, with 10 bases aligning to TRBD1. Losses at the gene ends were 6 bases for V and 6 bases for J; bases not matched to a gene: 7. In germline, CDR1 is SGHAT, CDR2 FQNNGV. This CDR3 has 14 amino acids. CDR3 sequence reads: CASSRFGTGDGYTF. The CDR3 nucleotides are TGTGCCAGCAGTAGATTTGGGACAGGGGATGGCTACACCTTC.

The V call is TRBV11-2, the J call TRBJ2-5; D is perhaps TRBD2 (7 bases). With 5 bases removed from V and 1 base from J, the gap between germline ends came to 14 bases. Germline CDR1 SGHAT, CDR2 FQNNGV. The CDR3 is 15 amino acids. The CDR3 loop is CASSVSRGAQETQYF. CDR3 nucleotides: TGTGCCAGCAGCGTAAGCCGGGGGGCCCAAGAGACCCAGTACTTC.

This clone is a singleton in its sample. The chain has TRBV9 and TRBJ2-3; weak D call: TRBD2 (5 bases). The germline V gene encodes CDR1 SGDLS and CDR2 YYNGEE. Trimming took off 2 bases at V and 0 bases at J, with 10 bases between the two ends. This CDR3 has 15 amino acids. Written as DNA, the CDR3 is TGTGCCAGCAGCGTGGCGGGCGCTAGCACAGATACGCAGTATTTT. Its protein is CASSVAGASTDTQYF.

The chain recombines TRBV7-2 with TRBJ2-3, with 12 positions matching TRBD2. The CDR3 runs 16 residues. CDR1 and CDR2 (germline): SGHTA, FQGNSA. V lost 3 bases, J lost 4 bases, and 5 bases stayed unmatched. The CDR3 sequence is CASSFLAGGRADTQYF. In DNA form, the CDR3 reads TGTGCCAGCAGCTTCCTAGCGGGGGGGAGGGCAGATACGCAGTATTTT.

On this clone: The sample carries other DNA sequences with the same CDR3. The CDR3 sequence is CATSARAGNEQFF. CDR3 bases: TGTGCCACCAGTGCCAGGGCCGGCAATGAGCAGTTCTTC. This chain links TRBV24-1 with TRBJ2-1; tentatively, D is TRBD1 (5 bases). This CDR3 contains 13 residues. Germline V gene lookup returns CDR1 KGHDR and CDR2 SFDVKD. V was trimmed by 5 bases and J by 6 bases, leaving 10 bases between them.

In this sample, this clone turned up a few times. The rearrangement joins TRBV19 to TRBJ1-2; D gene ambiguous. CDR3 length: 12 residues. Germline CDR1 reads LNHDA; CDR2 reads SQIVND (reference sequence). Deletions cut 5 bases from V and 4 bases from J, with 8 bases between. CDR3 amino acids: CASSREPYGYTF. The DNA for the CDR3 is TGTGCCAGTAGTCGTGAGCCCTATGGCTACACCTTC.

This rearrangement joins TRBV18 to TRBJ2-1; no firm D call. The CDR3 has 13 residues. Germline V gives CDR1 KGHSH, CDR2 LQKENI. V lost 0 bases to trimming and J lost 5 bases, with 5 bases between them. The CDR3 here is CASSPPAHNEQFF. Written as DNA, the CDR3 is TGTGCCAGCTCACCACCGGCCCACAATGAGCAGTTCTTC. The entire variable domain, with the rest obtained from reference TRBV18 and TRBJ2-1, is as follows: NAGVMQNPRHLVRRRGQEARLRCSPMKGHSHVYWYRQLPEEGLKFMVYLQKENIIDESGMPKERFSAEFPKEGPSILRIQQVVRGDSAAYFCASSPPAHNEQFFGPGTRLTVL.

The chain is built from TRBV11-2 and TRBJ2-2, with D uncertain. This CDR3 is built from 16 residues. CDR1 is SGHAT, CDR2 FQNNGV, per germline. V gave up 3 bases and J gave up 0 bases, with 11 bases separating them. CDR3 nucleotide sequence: TGTGCCAGCAGCTTGAGATCTCCATCGAACACCGGGGAGCTGTTTTTT. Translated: CASSLRSPSNTGELFF.

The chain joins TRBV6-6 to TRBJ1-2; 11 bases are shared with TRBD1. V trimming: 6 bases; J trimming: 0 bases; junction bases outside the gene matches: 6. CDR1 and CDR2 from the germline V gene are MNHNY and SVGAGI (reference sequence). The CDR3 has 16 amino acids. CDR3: CASSLGQGATNYGYTF. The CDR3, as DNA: TGTGCCAGCAGCCTCGGACAGGGGGCGACTAACTATGGCTACACCTTC.

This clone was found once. This chain's CDR3 is CASSGWWVQGQEETQYF. The CDR3, as DNA: TGTGCCAGCTCGGGTTGGTGGGTCCAGGGGCAGGAAGAGACCCAGTACTTC. This chain uses TRBV2 with TRBJ2-5, with D possibly being TRBD1 (6 bases). Germline assignment: CDR1 SNHLY and CDR2 FYNNEI. This CDR3 is built from 17 residues. Trimming took 8 bases from V and 3 from J, leaving 25 bases between them.

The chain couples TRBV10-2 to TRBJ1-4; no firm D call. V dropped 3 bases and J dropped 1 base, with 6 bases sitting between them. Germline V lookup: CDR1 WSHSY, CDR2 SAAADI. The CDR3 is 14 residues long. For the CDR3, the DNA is TGCGCCAGCAGTGAACAGAGAACTAATGAAAAACTGTTTTTT. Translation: CASSEQRTNEKLFF.